This T cell receptor (beta chain) was identified during a study of blood T cells in healthy people across ages. Extraction of total RNA produced a minimum of 5 micrograms from each sample. Alongside a J-beta primer mix, a sample-barcoded 5' primer served in a second PCR lasting roughly 7 to 11 cycles. Individual samples furnished no less than 3 million CDR3-containing paired-end reads apiece. One entry per CDR3 protein results from TCRdb running MiXCR on the 5' RACE reads. This table holds roughly 1.9 million distinct CDR3 sequences, about two fifths found once. As concerns this clonotype: The antigen is not known.

CDR3 length: 17 amino acids. Germline CDR1 is MGHRA and CDR2 is YSYEKL. Deletions cut 1 base from V and 1 base from J, with 14 bases between. Overall study findings and caveats: The study found more naive CD4+ cells and higher diversity in long-lived than aged donors. PBMCs that were unsorted prevented a conclusive naive versus antigen-experienced comparison.

This TCR was recovered from a human donor in good health. Specimen: blood. The chain combines TRBV4-1 with TRBJ1-5; D not resolved. The CDR3 reads CASSQGTFSASNQPQHF. CDR3 bases: TGCGCCAGCAGCCAAGGGACTTTCTCAGCCAGCAATCAGCCCCAGCATTTT.